This passage covers 32 T cell receptor beta chains from one sample sequenced in a study of T cell responses to AZD1222 COVID-19 vaccine. Assay: immunoSEQ multiplex PCR; the TCRdb copy retains only in-frame clones and omits some. The sample has some 170,000 clones, 90% to 95% seen once. Source: peripheral blood, taken on day 0 of AZD1222 vaccination. The receptors were gathered from an adult in good health.

The genes are TRBV2 and TRBJ2-2, with TRBD1 identical over 8 bases. Trimming took 6 bases from V and 9 from J; bases not matched to a gene: 6. The germline V gene encodes CDR1 SNHLY and CDR2 FYNNEI. The CDR3 is 13 amino acids. The CDR3 spells CASRLTGARELFF. The CDR3 bases are TGTGCCAGCAGACTGACAGGGGCGAGGGAGCTGTTTTTT.

The J gene is TRBJ2-1, the V gene TRBV10-3; no reliable D call. Germline values: CDR1 ENHRY, CDR2 SYGVKD. V lost 6 bases and J lost 10, with 10 bases in between. The CDR3 runs 11 residues. For the CDR3, the DNA is TGTGCCATCAGAACTACTCGGGAGCAGTTCTTC. Translating it yields CAIRTTREQFF.

This chain joins TRBV30 and TRBJ2-6; maybe TRBD2 (6 bases). The germline V gene has CDR1 GTSNPN and CDR2 SVGIG (reference sequence). CDR3 size: 15 residues. Between the trimmed V and J ends, which lost 0 bases and 0 bases, there was a span of 6 bases. In DNA form, the CDR3 reads TGTGCCTGGAGTGTGGGGGGCTCTGGGGCCAACGTCCTGACTTTC. Translated, it gives CAWSVGGSGANVLTF.

This chain connects TRBV29-1 to TRBJ2-7; 8 nucleotides match TRBD2. The length of the CDR3 is 13 residues. The J segment lost 7 bases and the V segment lost 7 bases, leaving 12 bases of the junction unmatched. CDR1 and CDR2 from the germline V gene are SQVTM and ANQGSEA. CDR3 sequence (DNA): TGCAGCGCCGGAGCGGGAGTGGTGAGGGAGCAGTACTTC. This translates into CSAGAGVVREQYF.

The chain recombines TRBV28 with TRBJ1-2; the D gene is possibly TRBD1 (6 bases). This CDR3 is 11 amino acids long. Germline V gives CDR1 MDHEN, CDR2 SYDVKM. Trimming shortened V by 8 bases and J by 8 bases, and 12 bases separated the two germline ends. The CDR3 bases are TGTGCCAGCCTCAAGGGGGTCGGCTACACCTTC. Protein sequence: CASLKGVGYTF.

V gene TRBV10-3 combines with J gene TRBJ1-2, with D unclear. The CDR3 is 12 residues long. V was trimmed by 3 bases and J by 3 bases, leaving 5 bases between them. Germline values: CDR1 ENHRY, CDR2 SYGVKD. CDR3 sequence (DNA): TGTGCCATCAGTGATGCAGACTATGGCTACACCTTC. It yields the protein CAISDADYGYTF.

The chain combines TRBV7-8 with TRBJ1-3; maybe TRBD1 (6 bases). V shed 4 bases and J shed 0 bases, with 13 bases lying between them. The CDR3 contains 16 residues. Germline V gene sequence: CDR1 SGHVS, CDR2 FQNEAQ. As DNA, the CDR3 is TGTGCCAGCAGCTCCAGGACAGAAGTCTCTGGAAACACCATATATTTT. Residues: CASSSRTEVSGNTIYF.

The rearrangement joins TRBV5-6 to TRBJ1-4; D remains ambiguous. This CDR3 spans 16 amino acids. Trimming stripped 5 bases from V and 5 bases from J, with 19 bases between. Per germline, CDR1 SGHDT and CDR2 YYEEEE. CDR3 nucleotide sequence: TGTGCCAGCAGGGAGGGTGTGACTGGGAGAAATGAAAAACTGTTTTTT. This gives the protein CASREGVTGRNEKLFF.

A word on this clone: The sample carries other DNA sequences with the same CDR3. The chain recombines TRBV5-6 with TRBJ2-7; 8 nucleotides match TRBD2. The V gene's germline CDR1 is SGHDT and CDR2 YYEEEE. With 4 bases clipped from V and 3 bases from J, the junction kept 6 bases outside the gene matches. The CDR3 length is 14 residues. CDR3 amino acids: CASSTGTRLYEQYF. Here the CDR3 DNA reads TGTGCCAGCAGCACCGGGACTAGACTCTACGAGCAGTACTTC.

The chain uses TRBV5-6 and TRBJ2-5; TRBD2 aligns across 12 bases. V was clipped by 5 bases and J by 2 bases; unmatched bases: 4. This CDR3 spans 15 amino acids. Germline CDR1 SGHDT, CDR2 YYEEEE. The CDR3 region is CASSFGLAGQETQYF. The CDR3 DNA follows: TGTGCCAGCAGTTTTGGACTAGCGGGACAAGAGACCCAGTACTTC.

This chain joins TRBV27 and TRBJ1-2; 8 bases map to TRBD1. Germline CDR1 is MNHEY and CDR2 is SMNVEV (reference sequence). There are 14 residues in the CDR3. Germline trimming cut 6 bases from V and 3 bases from J; bases unmatched to any gene: 6. The chain's CDR3 is CASSPTGADYGYTF. CDR3 DNA sequence: TGTGCCAGCAGCCCGACAGGGGCTGACTATGGCTACACCTTC.

V usage is TRBV10-3 and J usage is TRBJ2-2; 11 bases are shared with TRBD2. Germline loops: CDR1 ENHRY, CDR2 SYGVKD. V shed 0 bases, J shed 0 bases, and the junction held 3 bases outside the gene matches. The CDR3 runs to 18 residues. The CDR3 DNA reads TGTGCCATCAGTGAGTCTAGCGGGAGGGCCCCGAACACCGGGGAGCTGTTTTTT. Its protein is CAISESSGRAPNTGELFF.

This clone was found once. The chain carries TRBV5-1 and TRBJ1-4; TRBD1 is a possible D gene (5 bases). Germline V gene data show CDR1 as SGHRS and CDR2 as YFSETQ. The V and J ends lost 1 base and 6 bases respectively, with 10 bases between them. CDR3 size: 14 residues. In nucleotides, the CDR3 is TGCGCCAGCAGCTTGTGGGGGATAGATGAAAAACTGTTTTTT. Its protein product is CASSLWGIDEKLFF.

This clone was found a few times. The J gene is TRBJ1-5, the V gene TRBV5-1; TRBD1 might be the D (5 bases). The CDR3 contains 15 residues. Deletions cut 4 bases from V and 4 bases from J, with 15 bases between. Germline CDR1 SGHRS, CDR2 YFSETQ. CDR3 amino acids: CASSTGAEQNQPQHF. The CDR3 nucleotides read TGCGCCAGCAGCACCGGGGCTGAGCAAAATCAGCCCCAGCATTTT.

This chain connects TRBV15 to TRBJ2-7, with TRBD2 identical over 8 bases. The germline V gene encodes CDR1 LNHNV and CDR2 YYDKDF (reference sequence). The CDR3 loop spans 14 amino acids. With V trimmed by 4 bases and J by 7 bases, 9 bases remained unmatched. Here the CDR3 reads CATSTRLARDEQYF. CDR3 nucleotide sequence: TGTGCCACCAGCACCAGACTAGCGCGGGATGAGCAGTACTTC.

The V gene is TRBV2, the J gene TRBJ1-2; D perhaps matches TRBD1 (6 bases). This CDR3 is 14 amino acids long. From germline, CDR1 is SNHLY and CDR2 FYNNEI. Trimming stripped 5 bases from V and 3 bases from J, with 13 bases between. CDR3 region: CASSNRAVDYGYTF. The CDR3 nucleotides read TGTGCCAGCAGTAACAGGGCTGTGGACTATGGCTACACCTTC.

This clone has a handful of counts. J is TRBJ2-2 and V is TRBV15, with 8 bases fitting TRBD2. V lost 0 bases to trimming and J lost 5 bases; unmatched junction nucleotides: 5. Germline-derived CDR1 and CDR2 are LNHNV and YYDKDF (reference sequence). CDR3 length: 16 amino acids. The CDR3 is CATSRDPGGRTGELFF. CDR3 coding DNA: TGTGCCACCAGCAGAGATCCGGGGGGGCGAACCGGGGAGCTGTTTTTT.

This chain joins TRBV10-2 and TRBJ2-3; D gene uncertain. CDR1 WSHSY and CDR2 SAAADI come from the germline V gene. This CDR3 has 12 amino acids. Trimming left V 6 bases short and J 6 bases short, with 10 bases between. The CDR3 DNA reads TGCGCCAGCAGGGAAGTCGGGGATACGCAGTATTTT. It encodes CASREVGDTQYF.

The V and J genes are TRBV9 and TRBJ1-2; D gene uncertain. This CDR3 comprises 13 residues. Germline CDR1 reads SGDLS; CDR2 reads YYNGEE. With 0 bases removed from V and 4 bases from J, the gap between germline ends came to 7 bases. The DNA for the CDR3 is TGTGCCAGCAGCGTAGCTGATTCCTATGGCTACACCTTC. It codes for CASSVADSYGYTF.

The V and J genes are TRBV7-9 and TRBJ1-5; TRBD1 matches 10 bases. This CDR3 is built from 17 residues. Germline assignment: CDR1 SEHNR and CDR2 FQNEAQ (reference sequence). Unmatched junction bases numbered 9, after V lost 5 bases and J lost 2 bases. The DNA for the CDR3 is TGTGCCAGCAGCGACGGACAGGGGGTTTTGGGCAATCAGCCCCAGCATTTT. It yields the protein CASSDGQGVLGNQPQHF.

J is TRBJ2-2 and V is TRBV28; D unclear. CDR1 MDHEN and CDR2 SYDVKM come from the germline V gene. Trimming stripped 6 bases from V and 4 bases from J, with 15 bases between. The CDR3 contains 15 residues. CDR3 bases: TGTGCCAGCAGCCGTCCGGGTACGGGCACCGGGGAGCTGTTTTTT. Its translation is CASSRPGTGTGELFF.

The chain combines TRBV6-5 with TRBJ1-2, with a weak D call TRBD1 (6 bases). Looked up from germline, CDR1 is MNHEY and CDR2 is SVGAGI. The ends were cut back, 6 bases at V and 5 bases at J, with 10 bases in the middle. This CDR3 is built from 12 residues. CDR3 bases: TGTGCCAGCAGGGAGGGGGTGTATGGCTACACCTTC. It specifies CASREGVYGYTF.

This chain joins TRBV7-9 and TRBJ1-4; no clear D gene. This CDR3 is built from 14 residues. Germline loops: CDR1 SEHNR, CDR2 FQNEAQ (reference sequence). V lost 8 bases to trimming and J lost 4 bases, with 14 bases between them. The CDR3 spells CASRSSGINEKLFF. For the CDR3, the DNA is TGTGCCAGCCGGTCGTCGGGAATTAATGAAAAACTGTTTTTT.

This chain uses TRBV29-1 with TRBJ2-2; 11 bases match TRBD2. V was clipped by 4 bases and J by 6 bases; unmatched bases: 4. CDR3 length: 14 amino acids. The V gene's germline CDR1 is SQVTM and CDR2 ANQGSEA. CDR3 protein: CSVVAGGQPGELFF. Written as DNA, the CDR3 is TGCAGCGTTGTAGCGGGAGGGCAACCCGGGGAGCTGTTTTTT.

This rearrangement joins TRBV24-1 to TRBJ2-1; D possibly corresponds to TRBD1 (6 bases). Germline CDR1 is KGHDR and CDR2 is SFDVKD. This CDR3 contains 14 residues. V was trimmed by 4 bases and J by 2 bases, leaving 8 bases between them. This chain's CDR3 is CATSDGTTYNEQFF. The DNA of the CDR3 is TGTGCCACCAGTGACGGGACAACCTACAATGAGCAGTTCTTC.

CDR3: CASSQDRGQPYNEQFF. CDR3 nucleotide sequence: TGTGCCAGCAGCCAAGATCGGGGGCAGCCTTACAATGAGCAGTTCTTC. The V gene is TRBV14, the J gene TRBJ2-1; D could derive from TRBD1 or TRBD2 (6 bases each). Trimming removed 0 bases at V and 4 bases at J, with 13 bases between. Per the germline V gene, CDR1 is SGHDN and CDR2 is FVKESK. The CDR3 is made up of 16 amino acids.

The chain uses TRBV7-9 and TRBJ2-7; 10 bases align to TRBD1. CDR3 length equals 15 residues. Germline CDR1 and CDR2: SEHNR and FQNEAQ (reference sequence). V shed 2 bases and J 5 bases; nucleotides not matched to a gene: 6. The CDR3 nucleotides are TGTGCCAGCAGCTTATGGGAGACAGGGGGCAACGAGCAGTACTTC. It translates to CASSLWETGGNEQYF.

The chain uses TRBV11-2 and TRBJ2-3; 10 bases match TRBD1. Trimming took 5 bases from V and 1 from J; bases not matched to a gene: 6. CDR1 is SGHAT and CDR2 is FQNNGV in the germline V gene. The CDR3 sequence is 16 residues long. This CDR3 is CASSAWDRGGTDTQYF. The CDR3 DNA follows: TGTGCCAGCAGCGCATGGGACAGGGGAGGCACAGATACGCAGTATTTT.

The chain links TRBV10-3 to TRBJ2-1; the D gene is possibly TRBD1 (6 bases). This CDR3 has 14 residues. Germline V gives CDR1 ENHRY, CDR2 SYGVKD. The V and J ends lost 5 bases and 1 base respectively, with 9 bases between them. CDR3 nucleotide sequence: TGTGCCATCAGTCCGGGACAATCCTACAATGAGCAGTTCTTC. Its translation: CAISPGQSYNEQFF.

CDR3 sequence (DNA): TGCGCCAGCAGCTCCTGGACCGTGGGTGGGGAGACCCAGTACTTC. Amino acids: CASSSWTVGGETQYF. The chain couples TRBV5-1 to TRBJ2-5; D unresolved. Germline CDR1 SGHRS, CDR2 YFSETQ. V gave up 3 bases and J gave up 5 bases, with 17 bases separating them. The CDR3 covers 15 residues.

The CDR3 DNA reads TGTGCCAGCAGCTTAGTGTCCAGCGGGAGGGCCGGTGAGCAGTTCTTC. Translating gives CASSLVSSGRAGEQFF. The gene calls are TRBV7-8 and TRBJ2-1, with 10 positions matching TRBD2. The CDR3 has 16 residues. Germline CDR1 and CDR2: SGHVS and FQNEAQ. Trimming cost V 1 base and J 9 bases; bases outside gene matches: 9.

This clone was found a few times. The chain is built from TRBV6-1 and TRBJ2-1, with 7 nucleotides matching TRBD2. J gave up 3 bases and V 4 bases, and 9 bases lay outside the gene matches. The CDR3 has 16 residues. Germline V gene sequence: CDR1 MNHNS, CDR2 SASEGT. CDR3: CASSVFALAYYNEQFF. The CDR3 region has the DNA TGTGCCAGCAGTGTGTTTGCACTAGCGTACTACAATGAGCAGTTCTTC.